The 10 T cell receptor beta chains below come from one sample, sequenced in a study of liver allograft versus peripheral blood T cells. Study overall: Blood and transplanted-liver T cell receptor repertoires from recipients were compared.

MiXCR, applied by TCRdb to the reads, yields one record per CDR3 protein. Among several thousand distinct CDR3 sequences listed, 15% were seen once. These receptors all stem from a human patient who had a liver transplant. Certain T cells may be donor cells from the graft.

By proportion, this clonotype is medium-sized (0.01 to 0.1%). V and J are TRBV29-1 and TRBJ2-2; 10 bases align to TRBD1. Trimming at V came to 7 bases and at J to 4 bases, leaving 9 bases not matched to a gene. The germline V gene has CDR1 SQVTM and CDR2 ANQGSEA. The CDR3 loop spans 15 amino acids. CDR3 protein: CSAATGTGVTGELFF. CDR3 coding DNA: TGCAGCGCCGCGACCGGGACAGGGGTCACCGGGGAGCTGTTTTTT.

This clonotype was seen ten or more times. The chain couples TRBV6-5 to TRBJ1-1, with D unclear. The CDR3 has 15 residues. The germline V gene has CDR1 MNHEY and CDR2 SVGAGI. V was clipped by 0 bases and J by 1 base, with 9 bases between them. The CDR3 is CASSYSGRKNTEAFF. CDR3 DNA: TGTGCCAGCAGTTACTCGGGTAGGAAGAACACTGAAGCTTTCTTT.

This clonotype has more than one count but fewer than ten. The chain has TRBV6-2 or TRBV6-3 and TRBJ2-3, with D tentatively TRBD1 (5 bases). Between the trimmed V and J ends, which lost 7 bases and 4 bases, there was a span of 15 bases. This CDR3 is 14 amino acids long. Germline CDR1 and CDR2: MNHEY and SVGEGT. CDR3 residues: CASKGQFGPDTQYF. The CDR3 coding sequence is TGTGCCAGCAAGGGGCAATTTGGCCCAGATACGCAGTATTTT.

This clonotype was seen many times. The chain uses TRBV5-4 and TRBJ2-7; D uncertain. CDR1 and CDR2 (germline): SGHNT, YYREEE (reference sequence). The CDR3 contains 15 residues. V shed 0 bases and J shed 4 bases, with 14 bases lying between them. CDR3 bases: TGTGCCAGCAGCTTGGACATAACTAATGAATACGAGCAGTACTTC. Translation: CASSLDITNEYEQYF. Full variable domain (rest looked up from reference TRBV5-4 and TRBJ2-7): ETGVTQSPTHLIKTRGQQVTLRCSSQSGHNTVSWYQQALGQGPQFIFQYYREEENGRGNFPPRFSGLQFPNYSSELNVNALELDDSALYLCASSLDITNEYEQYFGPGTRLTVT.

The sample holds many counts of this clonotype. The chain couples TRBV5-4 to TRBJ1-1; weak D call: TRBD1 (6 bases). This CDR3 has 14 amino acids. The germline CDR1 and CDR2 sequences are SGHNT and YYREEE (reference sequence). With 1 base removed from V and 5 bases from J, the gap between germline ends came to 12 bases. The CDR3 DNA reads TGTGCCAGCAGCTTGTTCGAGGGGGGGACTGAAGCTTTCTTT. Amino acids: CASSLFEGGTEAFF. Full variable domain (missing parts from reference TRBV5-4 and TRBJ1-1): ETGVTQSPTHLIKTRGQQVTLRCSSQSGHNTVSWYQQALGQGPQFIFQYYREEENGRGNFPPRFSGLQFPNYSSELNVNALELDDSALYLCASSLFEGGTEAFFGQGTRLTVV.

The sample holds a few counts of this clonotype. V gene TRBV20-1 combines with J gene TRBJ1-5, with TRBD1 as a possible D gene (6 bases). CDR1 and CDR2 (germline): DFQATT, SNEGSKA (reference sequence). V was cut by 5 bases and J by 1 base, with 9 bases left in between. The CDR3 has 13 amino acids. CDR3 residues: CSAWTASNQPQHF. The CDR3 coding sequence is TGCAGTGCTTGGACAGCAAGCAATCAGCCCCAGCATTTT.

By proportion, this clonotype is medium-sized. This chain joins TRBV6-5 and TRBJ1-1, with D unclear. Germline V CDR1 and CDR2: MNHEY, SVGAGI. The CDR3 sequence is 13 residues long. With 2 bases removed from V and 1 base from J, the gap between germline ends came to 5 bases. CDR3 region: CASSYRSNTEAFF. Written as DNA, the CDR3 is TGTGCCAGCAGTTACCGGTCGAACACTGAAGCTTTCTTT.

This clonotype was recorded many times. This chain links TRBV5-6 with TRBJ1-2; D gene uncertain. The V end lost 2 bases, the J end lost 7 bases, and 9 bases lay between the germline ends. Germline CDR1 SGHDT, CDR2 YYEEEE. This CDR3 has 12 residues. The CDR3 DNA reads TGTGCCAGCAGCTTAGTTGCAGCTGGCTACACCTTC. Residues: CASSLVAAGYTF.

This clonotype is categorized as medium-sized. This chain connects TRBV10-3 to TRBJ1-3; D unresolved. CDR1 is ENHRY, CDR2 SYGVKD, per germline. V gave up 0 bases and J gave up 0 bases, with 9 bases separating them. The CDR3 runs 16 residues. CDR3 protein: CAISESPRFSGNTIYF. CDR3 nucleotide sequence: TGTGCCATCAGTGAGTCACCTCGGTTCTCTGGAAACACCATATATTTT.

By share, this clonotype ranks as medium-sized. The CDR3 coding sequence is TGTGCCACGAAACGGGACTACACTAAAAATTCACCCCTCCACTTT. Encoded protein: CATKRDYTKNSPLHF. The chain is built from TRBV19 and TRBJ1-6, with D perhaps TRBD1 (5 bases). The CDR3 has 15 amino acids. Germline V gene data show CDR1 as LNHDA and CDR2 as SQIVND (reference sequence). V gave up 10 bases and J gave up 7 bases, with 20 bases separating them.